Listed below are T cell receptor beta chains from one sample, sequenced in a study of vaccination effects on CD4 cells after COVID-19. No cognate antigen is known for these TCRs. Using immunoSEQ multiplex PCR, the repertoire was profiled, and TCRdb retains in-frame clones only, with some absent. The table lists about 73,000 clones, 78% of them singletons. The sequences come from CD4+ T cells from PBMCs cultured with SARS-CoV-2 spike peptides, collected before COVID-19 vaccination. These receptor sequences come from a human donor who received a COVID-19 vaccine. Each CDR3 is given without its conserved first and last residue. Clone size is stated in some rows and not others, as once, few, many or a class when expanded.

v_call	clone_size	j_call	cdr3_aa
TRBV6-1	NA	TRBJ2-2	ASSDRSLLAGVTGELF
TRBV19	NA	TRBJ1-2	ASSLGQLNYGYT
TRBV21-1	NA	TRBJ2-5	ASSRGAETQY
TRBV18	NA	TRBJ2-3	ASSPPQGWDTQY
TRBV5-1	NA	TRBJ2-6	ASSLTQGSYGANVLT
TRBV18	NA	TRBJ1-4	ASSLDRSNEKLF
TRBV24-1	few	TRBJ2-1	ATSDLERGNNEQF
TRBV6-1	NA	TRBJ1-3	ASSDSGTFSGNTIY
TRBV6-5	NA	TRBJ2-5	ASREGSTYPETQY
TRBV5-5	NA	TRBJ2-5	ASSSPRGGETQY
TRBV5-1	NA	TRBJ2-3	ASSTGTGVLSTDTQY
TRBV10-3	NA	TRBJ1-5	AIGVTGGNQPQH
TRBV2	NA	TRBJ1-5	ASSGTGGNQPQH
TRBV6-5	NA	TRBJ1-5	ASSYSGEGQPQH
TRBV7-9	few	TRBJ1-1	ASSTGGNTEAF
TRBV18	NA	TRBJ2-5	ASTPRILAGQETQY
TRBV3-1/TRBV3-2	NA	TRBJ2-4	ASSRDRDSKNIQY
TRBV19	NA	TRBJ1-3	ASSIHGGTGNTIY
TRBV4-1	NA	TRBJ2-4	ASSQEFPSTGAKNIQY
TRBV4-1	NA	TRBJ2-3	ASSQGAADTQY
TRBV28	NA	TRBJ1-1	ASIPMTDWRNTEAF
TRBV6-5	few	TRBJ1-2	ASSYSGRVGYGYT
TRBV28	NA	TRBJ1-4	ASGWTGANEKLF
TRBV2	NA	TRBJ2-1	ASRTRDSPYNEQF
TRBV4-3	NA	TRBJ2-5	ASSQPLDRQGSQETQY
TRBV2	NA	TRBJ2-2	ASSVSAGAPGGELF
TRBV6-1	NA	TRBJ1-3	ASSEAKGNTIY
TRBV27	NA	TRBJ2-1	ASSSISGGALREQF
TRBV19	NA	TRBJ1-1	ASSIEGGLNTEAF
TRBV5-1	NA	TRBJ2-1	ASSQGSRDEQF
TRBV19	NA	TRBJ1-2	ASSIGIRRYGYT
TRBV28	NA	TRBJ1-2	ASSLQGAYGYT
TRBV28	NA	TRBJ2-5	ASSFLQGETQY
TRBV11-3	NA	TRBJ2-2	ASSRGLGLASPGELF
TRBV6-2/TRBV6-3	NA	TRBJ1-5	ASSYGGTVFGQPQH
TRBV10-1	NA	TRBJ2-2	ASSEWVSGELF
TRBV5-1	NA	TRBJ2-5	ASFPTPGVTQY
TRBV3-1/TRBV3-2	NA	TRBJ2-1	ASSQVARSGSDEQF
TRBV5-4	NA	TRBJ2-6	ASSLGFGGVSSGANVLT
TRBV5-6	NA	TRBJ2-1	ASSFLGGAGNEQF
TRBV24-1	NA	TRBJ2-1	ATSGAEISYNEQF
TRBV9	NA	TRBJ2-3	ASSEKFLAGRVVTQY
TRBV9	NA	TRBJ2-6	ASSPRVSGANVLT
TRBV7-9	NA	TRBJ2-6	ASSSWGSGANVLT
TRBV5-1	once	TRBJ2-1	ASSLAGLETTKQF
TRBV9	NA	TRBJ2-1	ASSVGLAYYNEQF
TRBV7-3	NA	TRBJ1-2	ASSLRQGLRGYT
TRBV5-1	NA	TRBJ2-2	ASSLLNTGELF
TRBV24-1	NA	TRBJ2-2	ATRGTGTGEVGELF
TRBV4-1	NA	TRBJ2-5	ASSQVWGQGGQY
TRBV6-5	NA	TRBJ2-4	ASIEQGSKNIQY
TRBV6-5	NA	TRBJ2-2	ASSLTGFGTGELF